This is a list of T cell receptor beta chains from one sample in a study of T cells in Graves' hyperthyroidism and ophthalmopathy. One entry per CDR3 protein, called by TCRdb with MiXCR from the multiplex PCR reads. The sample holds about 560,000 distinct CDR3 sequences, over 15% seen once. The specimen was blood. The receptor set was obtained from a woman aged 18-30 years with Graves' hyperthyroidism. Both conserved end residues are part of each CDR3. D genes are given only for firm matches. Expanded clones get a size class; other rows say once, few or many, or leave the size out.

d_gene: .
abundance: .
v_gene: TRBV10-1
j_gene: TRBJ2-2
CDR3aa: CASGSVTRGTGELFF
CDR3nt: TGCGCCAGCGGTAGTGTGACCCGAGGCACCGGGGAGCTGTTTTTT

d_gene: TRBD2
abundance: many
v_gene: TRBV7-8
j_gene: TRBJ2-1
CDR3aa: CASLQAGGHEQFF
CDR3nt: TGTGCCAGCTTACAAGCGGGGGGACATGAGCAGTTCTTC

d_gene: .
abundance: .
v_gene: TRBV11-2
j_gene: TRBJ2-3
CDR3aa: CASSPRGGATDTQYF
CDR3nt: TGTGCCAGCAGCCCCCGTGGCGGCGCCACAGATACGCAGTATTTT

d_gene: .
abundance: many
v_gene: TRBV9
j_gene: TRBJ1-4
CDR3aa: CASSPEGLGGEKLFF
CDR3nt: TGTGCCAGCAGCCCCGAGGGGTTGGGGGGTGAAAAACTGTTTTTT

d_gene: .
abundance: few
v_gene: TRBV24-1
j_gene: TRBJ1-2
CDR3aa: CATSVGSNYGYTF
CDR3nt: TGTGCCACCAGTGTAGGATCTAACTATGGCTACACCTTC

d_gene: TRBD2
abundance: .
v_gene: TRBV24-1
j_gene: TRBJ2-1
CDR3aa: CATRSSGTYNEQFF
CDR3nt: TGTGCCACCAGATCTAGCGGGACCTACAATGAGCAGTTCTTC

d_gene: .
abundance: .
v_gene: TRBV19
j_gene: TRBJ2-2
CDR3aa: CASIRAVGGELFF
CDR3nt: TGTGCCAGTATCAGGGCCGTCGGGGGGGAGCTGTTTTTT

d_gene: .
abundance: many
v_gene: TRBV3-1
j_gene: TRBJ2-1
CDR3aa: CASSLAYSSYNEQFF
CDR3nt: TGTGCCAGCAGCTTAGCGTATAGCTCCTACAATGAGCAGTTCTTC

d_gene: TRBD2
abundance: .
v_gene: TRBV12-5
j_gene: TRBJ2-1
CDR3aa: CASRASGYNEQFF
CDR3nt: TGTGCTAGTCGGGCTAGCGGGTACAATGAGCAGTTCTTC

d_gene: .
abundance: few
v_gene: TRBV5-1
j_gene: TRBJ2-7
CDR3aa: CASSPHSGASTNEQYF
CDR3nt: TGCGCCAGCAGCCCACACTCGGGGGCTAGCACGAACGAGCAGTACTTC

d_gene: TRBD2
abundance: many
v_gene: TRBV18
j_gene: TRBJ2-1
CDR3aa: CASSPFSGRAHNEQFF
CDR3nt: TGTGCCAGCTCACCTTTTAGCGGGAGGGCCCACAATGAGCAGTTCTTC

d_gene: .
abundance: .
v_gene: TRBV28
j_gene: TRBJ1-2
CDR3aa: CASRPKGYGYTF
CDR3nt: TGTGCCAGCAGACCAAAGGGTTATGGCTACACCTTC

d_gene: TRBD2
abundance: many
v_gene: TRBV12-3/TRBV12-4
j_gene: TRBJ2-3
CDR3aa: CASSSSGSSTDTQYF
CDR3nt: TGTGCCAGCAGTTCCAGCGGGAGTAGCACAGATACGCAGTATTTT

d_gene: .
abundance: many
v_gene: TRBV7-8
j_gene: TRBJ1-2
CDR3aa: CASSLGGRGPEGYTF
CDR3nt: TGTGCCAGCAGCTTAGGGGGCAGGGGACCGGAGGGCTACACCTTC

d_gene: .
abundance: .
v_gene: TRBV14
j_gene: TRBJ1-2
CDR3aa: CASSQDWWILYGYTF
CDR3nt: TGTGCCAGCAGCCAAGATTGGTGGATACTCTATGGCTACACCTTC

d_gene: TRBD1
abundance: .
v_gene: TRBV10-1
j_gene: TRBJ1-6
CDR3aa: CASVDRQGLDSPLHF
CDR3nt: TGCGCCAGCGTAGACCGACAGGGGCTTGATTCACCCCTCCACTTT

d_gene: .
abundance: many
v_gene: TRBV10-3
j_gene: TRBJ1-3
CDR3aa: CAIRDSNSGNTIYF
CDR3nt: TGTGCCATCAGGGACAGCAACTCTGGAAACACCATATATTTT

d_gene: .
abundance: many
v_gene: TRBV7-9
j_gene: TRBJ2-5
CDR3aa: CASRQEGETQYF
CDR3nt: TGTGCCAGCAGACAAGAAGGAGAGACCCAGTACTTC

d_gene: .
abundance: few
v_gene: TRBV10-3
j_gene: TRBJ2-3
CDR3aa: CAISESVRADTQYF
CDR3nt: TGTGCCATCAGTGAGTCGGTGCGGGCGGATACGCAGTATTTT

d_gene: .
abundance: many
v_gene: TRBV7-2
j_gene: TRBJ2-1
CDR3aa: CASSSSALEQFF
CDR3nt: TGTGCCAGCAGCTCTAGTGCTCTTGAGCAGTTCTTC

d_gene: .
abundance: .
v_gene: TRBV5-1
j_gene: TRBJ2-6
CDR3aa: CASSSNWGTSGANVLTF
CDR3nt: TGCGCCAGCAGCTCCAACTGGGGGACATCTGGGGCCAACGTCCTGACTTTC

d_gene: .
abundance: few
v_gene: TRBV12-3/TRBV12-4
j_gene: TRBJ1-5
CDR3aa: CASSLYRQPQHF
CDR3nt: TGTGCCAGCAGTTTGTACCGTCAGCCCCAGCATTTT